This T cell receptor beta chain was captured by sequencing in a study of blood T cell repertoires in COVID-19. Study information: The United States, Italy and Spain supplied acute and convalescent COVID-19 samples. In each case, the material was cDNA or gDNA derived from T cells, B-cell-depleted T cells, or PBMCs.

The authors' processing: How many nucleated cells were present was estimated from reference gene primer amplification. Produced via immunoSEQ multiplex PCR; TCRdb's table is partial and in-frame only. Clone size and V and J calls were adopted from that table, with D and trimming inferred from the DNA. The repertoire holds 250,000 to 350,000 clones, with 75% to 90% as singletons. The CDR3 spans 14 residues. The V gene lost 7 bases and the J gene lost 10 bases, with 17 bases spanning the gap. Germline CDR1 SGHAT, CDR2 FQNNGV. This TCR was sampled from a woman aged 40 to 49 who had recovered from COVID-19. The sample was peripheral blood. The V gene is TRBV11-2, the J gene TRBJ1-6, with D maybe TRBD1 (6 bases). The CDR3 DNA follows: TGTGCCAGCACCCAAGAGGGGGGGGTCTCACCCCTCCACTTT. Translated, it gives CASTQEGGVSPLHF.